There are many counts of the clone carrying this T cell receptor beta chain. Its antigen remains unknown. Bulk TCR libraries were made with methods that had been previously described and with listed TCR primers. TCRdb fed the PCR reads into MiXCR, producing one record per CDR3 protein. The table has 300,000 to 400,000 distinct CDR3 sequences, roughly a quarter seen once. The data belong to a study of molecular identifiers for immune sequencing clone quantification. Study-wide findings and caveats: Spiked Jurkat TCR RNA equal to one cell could reportedly be picked out among 900,000 to 1,000,000 naive cells.

Every naive CD8 library was made from between about 17,000 and 1,000,000 sorted cells with 10%, 30% or 50% RNA. CD8+CD4-CCR7+CD45RA+ cells were sorted as naive CD8 T cells. There are 11 residues in the CDR3. Germline V gene lookup returns CDR1 MNHEY and CDR2 SVGEGT. V lost 8 bases, J lost 4 bases, and 5 bases lay in between. The chain is built from TRBV6-2 or TRBV6-3 and TRBJ2-2; D is uncertain. Material: naive CD8+ T cells from blood, with Jurkat cell RNA spiked in. Subset defined: FACS-sorted CD8+CD4-CCR7+CD45RA+ naive T cells. The origin of this receptor is a human donor in good health. Some libraries in this study had Jurkat cell RNA spiked in. The CDR3 bases are TGTGCCAGCGGGGTCACCGGGGAGCTGTTTTTT. Residues: CASGVTGELFF.